This entry is about one TCR beta chain. Which antigen it targets is not known. No much larger clone is present one base from it, and per-base qualities are unavailable. Receptors were amplified or captured by the immunoSEQ multiplex PCR assay. The multiplex PCR relied on a mix of 60 forward primers for TCR Vbeta segments and 13 reverse primers for TCR Jbeta segments. The CDR3 region of rearranged TCR beta genes was amplified from genomic DNA with a multiplex PCR assay. On the Illumina HiSeq System, the amplified TCR beta libraries were sequenced as 87-base-pair reads. The study's own analysis went as follows. A later analysis tallied about 77 million unique TCR beta chains across the 660 or so repertoires, and some 12 million of those chains were shared by two or more donors. Raw reads were error-corrected and collapsed into unique sequences with a nearest-neighbor algorithm that merged closely related sequences to remove PCR and sequencing errors. Alignment of CDR3 sequences to IMGT reference sequences was used to assign V, D and J gene segments. For a sequence to be retained, at least a six-nucleotide match to both a V gene segment and a J gene segment was required. Rearrangements were classified as productive when the CDR3 lacked stop codons and remained in frame with V and J, and all other rearrangements were classified as non-productive. CDR3 was defined according to IMGT convention as the region running from the second conserved V-encoded cysteine to the conserved J-encoded phenylalanine. Sequences without an unambiguous match to a single V gene segment were excluded from the earlier analysis of approximately 560 of the donors. An earlier analysis of a few hundred of the donors called V segments functional above 56.7% productive rearrangements and segregating when the between-donor standard deviation exceeded 5%. A statistical classification framework was built to diagnose cytomegalovirus status from the catalog of TCR beta chain sequences. A later analysis assigned V and J genes by comparing TCR nucleotide sequences with IMGT/GENE-DB human TR gene sequences. Using the TCRdist pipeline, a later analysis assigned CDR3 sequences along with most-parsimonious VDJ recombination scenarios. In a later analysis, each TCR beta chain was defined by its CDR3 amino acid sequence together with its V-gene family, and reads lacking a unique V-gene family were excluded. In a later analysis, a few hundred highly shared, low-generation-probability nucleotide sequences were removed to address suspected cross-contamination and a sequencing artifact. In a later analysis, a clonal expansion index for each public chain was calculated from normalized within-repertoire ranks of inferred template counts. Generation probabilities in a later analysis came from a VDJ recombination model fitted to out-of-frame rearrangements, and those results were checked against IGoR. In a later analysis, hypergeometric tests were used to score TCR-TCR, TCR-HLA and TCR-CMV co-occurrence, with a repertoire-size bias correction applied to TCR pairs. False discovery rates were estimated in a later analysis by permuting HLA or CMV assignments 20 times. In a later analysis, co-occurring TCRs were grouped using DBSCAN, with TCRdist sequence similarity added in when clustering inside HLA-allele-positive subsets. Repertoires with fewer than 30,000 or more than 120,000 public chains were left out of co-occurrence clustering, as were a handful of repertoires with anomalous nucleotide sharing. TCRdb took this table from immuneACCESS and kept in-frame rearrangements with V and J called. Such tables lack part of the clones; where checked against another copy, unresolved V genes explain under half of the gap, and the rest is unexplained. V and J calls and clone size come straight from that table; D and trimming were deduced from the DNA. The sample contains around 170,000 clones, 65% to 85% of them found a single time. The ten largest clonotypes hold around 3.2% of the sample.

These data are taken from a study of cytomegalovirus exposure and HLA in healthy donors (TCRdb year 2017). Study-wide context: According to an earlier analysis of several hundred of the donors, 150 million to 200 million T cells yielded 117 million unique TCR beta sequences and approximately 280 Gb of sequence data. The study aimed to test whether signatures of past pathogen exposure could be identified by cataloging public T cell receptors. Both class I and class II loci were covered by HLA typing, at four-digit resolution. The study used immunosequencing to profile the T cell repertoires of approximately 630 subjects and linked those repertoires to cytomegalovirus serostatus. In the later analysis, no new phenotypic data were used to find candidate immune exposures; instead, reliance was placed on TCR beta sequences and their occurrence across donors. To decide whether each TCR beta V gene segment behaved as functional or pseudogenic, an earlier analysis of several hundred of the donors relied on high-throughput TCR beta sequencing. Among the roughly 400 genotyped donors, 81% belonged to the genetic ancestry cluster associated with self-reported Caucasian donors. Approximately 300 gigabases of sequencing data and tens of millions of unique TCR sequences were included in an early release covering about 700 HLA-typed donors. Along with the roughly 610-subject first cohort, a separate validation cohort of 120 different subjects was used. Every discovery cohort repertoire had been produced on one sequencing platform. To study patterns of TCR occurrence, a later analysis re-analyzed previously published TCR beta repertoires from 666 donors and added high-resolution HLA genotyping. High-throughput TCR immunosequencing, statistical association of individual TCRs with disease status, and machine learning were combined to predict cytomegalovirus infection status. A later genetic analysis took genome-wide SNP genotypes for 398 of the 666 donors and used that subset as a discovery cohort. Among about 400 genotyped donors of the cohort, an average of approximately 240,000 unique TCR beta nucleotide sequences was sequenced per donor, of which 15% to 20% were non-productive. Typing coverage differed by locus: A, B, C, DRB1 and DQB1 were typed in roughly 620-630 donors, DQA1 in 522, DPA1 in 600 to 610, and DPB1 in around 440. Several DR-DQ haplotypes were handled as single units for association and clustering, since linkage in the cohort was strong. Alongside the repertoire data, information on donor age, sex, ethnicity and CMV serostatus was compiled. What the authors observed across the whole study: The 87-base-pair reads could not distinguish some IMGT-functional V segments, including TRBV6-2 and TRBV6-3, so those segments were excluded. Roughly uniform sequencing depth across donors was assumed in presence/absence analyses, although this assumption may not hold. In both the original and validation cohorts, the classifier was reported to diagnose cytomegalovirus status with high specificity and sensitivity. In this cohort, only TCR beta chains were sequenced, and detectable features were limited by the absence of alpha or paired-chain data. The only immune exposure information available for the cohort was CMV serostatus. The authors suggested that the approach could potentially be generalized to other disease states and immunological phenotypes. Linkage disequilibrium might explain the correlated functional status among segregating V segments, but an unknown experimental factor could not be ruled out. In a later analysis, the rate of TCR association differed among HLA loci, with DRB1 alleles having the most associated TCRs and HLA-C alleles having the fewest. A later analysis found that most CMV-associated TCR beta chains appeared HLA-restricted, with HLA associations seemingly driven largely by CMV exposure. Compared with equally common non-associated chains, HLA-associated TCR beta chains in a later analysis were more clonally expanded and had lower generation probabilities. A few of the identified cytomegalovirus-associated TCR beta chains were confirmed in vitro to be specific for cytomegalovirus antigens. Because counts were too low, more than 15 rarely observed V segments, including chromosome 9 orphons, were left out of the earlier analysis of about 620 of the donors. According to a later genetic analysis, donors in an Asian-associated ancestry cluster had fewer N-insertions in productive TCRs than the approximately 700-donor mean. A group of highly shared sequence variants was considered likely to be a technical artifact of the sequencing pipeline. Most TCR sequences were observed very rarely across donors, whereas some public TCRs were present in many individuals. In a later genetic analysis, a missense DCLRE1C variant was associated with V-gene and J-gene trimming of TCR beta chains, and the association was replicated in an independent cohort. According to a later analysis, parvovirus B19, influenza, CMV and Epstein-Barr virus appeared linked to several top co-occurrence clusters. A total of 150 to 200 TCR beta chains were listed by the study as associated with cytomegalovirus. Assigning TCR associations to individual alleles was difficult when HLA alleles, especially DR and DQ, strongly co-occurred. In a later analysis, 15,000 to 20,000 TCR beta sequences were associated with specific HLA alleles at a false discovery rate of 0.05. Because HLA typing was missing for some donors at each locus, association tests included only the typed subset. A further reported finding was that TCR beta sequences accurately predicted the HLA-A and HLA-B alleles for most subjects in the first cohort. Broadly in line with IMGT annotations, most TCR beta V segments showed up in productive rearrangements about 90% or about 30% of the time in an earlier analysis of roughly 590 of the donors.

The cohort consisted of 600 to 700 healthy bone marrow donors. At the time of sampling, every cohort member was nominally healthy, though immune exposures that went unrecorded were likely present. The donor tested CMV seropositive and was one of the 289 seropositive cohort members. Each donor provided a peripheral blood sample, and peripheral blood mononuclear cells were used for TCR beta sequencing. Genomic DNA extraction from the blood cell samples was performed with the Qiagen DNeasy Blood Extraction Kit. The V end loses 4 bases and the J end loses 3 bases, and a stretch of 14 bases separates them. The CDR3 starts with the cysteine, ends with the phenylalanine, and has 14 residues. Of the read, only the CDR3 DNA is kept; its 42 bases are in frame from base 1. The germline V gene (reference sequence) yields SGHKS for CDR1 and YYEKEE for CDR2.

Sequenced: PBMCs. The V gene is TRBV5-5 and the J gene is TRBJ2-7, with no reliable assignment of the D segment. The TCR was taken from a woman aged 45 to 65 in good health and CMV-seropositive. CDR3 loop: CASSTDFGFYEQYF. The bases are TGTGCCAGCAGCACTGACTTCGGTTTCTACGAGCAGTACTTC.